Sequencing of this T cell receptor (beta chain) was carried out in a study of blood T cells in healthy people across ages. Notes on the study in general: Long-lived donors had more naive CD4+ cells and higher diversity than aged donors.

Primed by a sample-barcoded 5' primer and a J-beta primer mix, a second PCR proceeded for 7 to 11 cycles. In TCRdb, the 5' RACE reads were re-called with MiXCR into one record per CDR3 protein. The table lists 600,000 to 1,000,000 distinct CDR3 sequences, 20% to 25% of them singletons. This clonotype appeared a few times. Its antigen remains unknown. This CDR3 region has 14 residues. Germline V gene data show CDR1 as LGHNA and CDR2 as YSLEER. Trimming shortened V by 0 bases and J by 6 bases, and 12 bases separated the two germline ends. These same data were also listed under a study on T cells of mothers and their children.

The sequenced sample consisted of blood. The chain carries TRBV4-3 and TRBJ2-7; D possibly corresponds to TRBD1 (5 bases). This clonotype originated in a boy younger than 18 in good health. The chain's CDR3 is CASSQDRGSGEQYF. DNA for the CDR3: TGCGCCAGCAGCCAAGATAGGGGTTCGGGCGAGCAGTACTTC.